Listed below are T cell receptor beta chains from one sample, sequenced in a study of cytotoxic CD8 clonotypes in ibrutinib-treated CLL. The assay was immunoSEQ multiplex PCR, and TCRdb's table has in-frame clones only and misses some. Altogether 150,000 to 200,000 clones are present, 70% to 90% being singletons, with the ten largest covering 3% to 3.5%. Sequencing used PBMCs, obtained at disease progression, from a patient treated with ibrutinib. These receptors were obtained from a human donor with chronic lymphocytic leukemia. Both conserved end residues are part of each CDR3. The D gene is left open where the match is weak. Size is omitted from some rows. Given values are once, few, many or a class for expanded clones.

CASSPTGQGQETQYF,TGTGCCAGCAGCCCCACGGGACAGGGGCAAGAGACCCAGTACTTC,TRBD1,-,15,TRBJ2-5,TRBV7-9
CASSPLGGVSKKFF,TGTGCCAGCAGCCCTCTAGGAGGCGTTTCCAAGAAGTTCTTC,-,-,14,TRBJ2-1,TRBV7-9
CASSRGTGIYEQYF,TGTGCCAGCAGTCGAGGGACAGGGATCTACGAGCAGTACTTC,TRBD1,-,14,TRBJ2-7,TRBV27
CASSSRTHGTDTQYF,TGTGCCAGCAGCTCACGGACCCACGGCACAGATACGCAGTATTTT,-,-,15,TRBJ2-3,TRBV7-3
CASSPRGLGLMNTEAFF,TGTGCCAGCAGCCCGAGGGGACTGGGTCTTATGAACACTGAAGCTTTCTTT,-,-,17,TRBJ1-1,TRBV7-8
CASSESANNEQFF,TGTGCCAGCAGTGAATCCGCAAACAATGAGCAGTTCTTC,-,-,13,TRBJ2-1,TRBV25-1
CSVGGGVGNTIYF,TGCAGCGTTGGCGGTGGGGTCGGAAACACCATATATTTT,-,-,13,TRBJ1-3,TRBV29-1
CASAPTDTQYF,TGTGCCAGCGCCCCCACAGATACGCAGTATTTT,-,-,11,TRBJ2-3,TRBV7-9
CASSLEETQYF,TGCGCCAGCAGCTTGGAAGAGACCCAGTACTTC,-,-,11,TRBJ2-5,TRBV5-1
CASSLIQGMSMNTEAFF,TGTGCCAGCAGCTTAATACAGGGGATGAGCATGAACACTGAAGCTTTCTTT,TRBD1,-,17,TRBJ1-1,TRBV7-8
CASRDPGGYGYTF,TGTGCCAGCAGAGACCCGGGGGGGTATGGCTACACCTTC,-,-,13,TRBJ1-2,TRBV6-1
CASSGLNRGGGEAFF,TGTGCCAGCAGTGGCTTAAACAGGGGCGGGGGTGAAGCTTTCTTT,TRBD1,-,15,TRBJ1-1,TRBV6-1
CASSPRQGAAKNIQYF,TGTGCCAGCAGTCCACGACAGGGGGCAGCCAAAAACATTCAGTACTTC,TRBD1,-,16,TRBJ2-4,TRBV27
CASSPPDQPQHF,TGTGCCAGCTCACCACCTGACCAGCCCCAGCATTTT,-,-,12,TRBJ1-5,TRBV18
CATSTDRGPSRTSTDTQYF,TGTGCCACCAGCACGGACAGGGGCCCATCGCGGACGTCCACAGATACGCAGTATTTT,TRBD1,-,19,TRBJ2-3,TRBV15
CASSIASGSPYEQYF,TGTGCCAGTAGTATAGCTAGCGGGAGCCCCTACGAGCAGTACTTC,TRBD2,once,15,TRBJ2-7,TRBV19
CASSVGDAFTDTQYF,TGTGCCAGCAGCGTAGGGGACGCTTTCACAGATACGCAGTATTTT,-,-,15,TRBJ2-3,TRBV7-9
CASSPSVGAGNEQFF,TGTGCCAGCAGCCCCAGTGTGGGGGCGGGCAATGAGCAGTTCTTC,-,-,15,TRBJ2-1,TRBV11-3
CASSPTSVGADTQYF,TGTGCCAGCAGCCCGACTAGCGTGGGGGCAGATACGCAGTATTTT,TRBD2,-,15,TRBJ2-3,TRBV5-6
CAPRWRVAGQPQHF,TGTGCCCCGAGATGGCGGGTTGCTGGTCAGCCCCAGCATTTT,-,-,14,TRBJ1-5,TRBV7-7
CASSVAREGAGRETQYF,TGTGCCAGCAGCGTAGCTCGGGAGGGGGCTGGGCGAGAGACCCAGTACTTC,-,-,17,TRBJ2-5,TRBV9
CASSKGDRVGETQYF,TGTGCCAGCAGTAAAGGCGACAGGGTTGGAGAGACCCAGTACTTC,TRBD1,-,15,TRBJ2-5,TRBV27
CASSRETGEQYF,TGTGCCAGCAGTAGGGAGACAGGCGAGCAGTACTTC,-,-,12,TRBJ2-7,TRBV27
CASSLTGQRGYTF,TGTGCCAGCAGTTTAACGGGACAGAGGGGCTACACCTTC,TRBD1,once,13,TRBJ1-2,TRBV28
CASSLAGGRSDEQYF,TGTGCCAGCAGCTTGGCCGGCGGACGGAGTGACGAGCAGTACTTC,-,-,15,TRBJ2-7,TRBV5-4